The sequence of this TCR beta chain was determined in a study of early T cells in non-severe SARS-CoV-2 infection. On the study more broadly: Sequencing was performed on bulk RNA from unsorted whole blood, leaving chains unpaired.

This clonotype was seen ten or more times. Unique molecular identifier tags were affixed to discrete cDNA molecules. Via MiXCR, TCRdb re-called the 5' RACE reads, giving one row per CDR3 protein. The top ten clones hold approximately 5% of a sample with more than 90,000 distinct CDR3 sequences, approximately 10% of them seen once. CDR3 size: 15 residues. The V gene end was trimmed by 1 base and the J gene end by 3 bases; junction bases not matched to a gene: 3. Per the germline V gene, CDR1 is SGHVS and CDR2 is FQNEAQ. This TCR was recovered from an adult who was a healthcare worker with PCR-confirmed SARS-CoV-2 infection or an uninfected control (not recorded which). The chain joins TRBV7-8 to TRBJ2-3; 8 nucleotides match TRBD2. The sequencing input was whole blood. The CDR3 DNA sequence: TGTGCCAGCAGCTTAGAGACTAGCGAGACAGATACGCAGTATTTT. Translation gives CASSLETSETDTQYF.